Detailed here is one TCR beta chain. V was trimmed by 4 bases and J by 5 bases, leaving 5 bases between them. CDR1 is GTSNPN and CDR2 is SVGIG in the germline V gene (reference sequence). The CDR3 covers 11 residues. The data were obtained in a study of blood T cell repertoires in COVID-19. Study context: Sample material is recorded as cDNA or gDNA derived from T cells, B-cell-depleted T cells, or PBMCs.

In the source study's methods: Reference gene primer amplification yielded estimated nucleated cell counts. Generated by immunoSEQ multiplex PCR, the TCRdb table keeps only in-frame clones and is missing some. V, J and clone size reflect that table, while D and trimming were determined from the DNA. The sample carries roughly 92,000 clones, roughly 86% recorded once. The sample comprised peripheral blood. This sequence originates from a human donor with acute or convalescent COVID-19. The donor label of this sample is uncertain. This chain uses TRBV30 with TRBJ2-2; no clear D. CDR3 nucleotides: TGTGCCTGGACCTCTACCGGGGAGCTGTTTTTT. Translating gives CAWTSTGELFF.